This T cell receptor (beta chain) came from a study of blood T cell repertoires in COVID-19. Study in general: Donors in the United States, Italy and Spain gave samples during acute or convalescent COVID-19. PBMCs, B-cell-depleted T cells, or T cells were the source of the cDNA or gDNA that made up the material.

Germline assignment: CDR1 MNHEY and CDR2 SVGAGI. CDR3 length: 15 residues. V gave up 6 bases and J gave up 7 bases; unmatched junction bases: 8. Authors' analysis steps: Reference gene primer amplification yielded estimated nucleated cell counts. TCRdb's table, derived via immunoSEQ multiplex PCR, lists solely in-frame clones and lacks some. D and trimming come from the DNA, and the V and J calls and clone size come from that table. The sample includes some 200,000 clones, 75% to 95% seen only once; the top ten take around 0.53%. The chain employs TRBV6-5 and TRBJ1-4, with 10 bases identical to TRBD1. Sample: peripheral blood. This clonotype was sampled from a middle-aged man with acute or convalescent COVID-19. CDR3 in amino acids: CASSHDRGRAEKLFF. CDR3 sequence (DNA): TGTGCCAGCAGCCACGACAGGGGGCGCGCTGAAAAACTGTTTTTT.